This T cell receptor beta chain appears in the sequencing data of a study of T cells in Graves' hyperthyroidism and ophthalmopathy. About the research overall: Peripheral blood sampling occurred at initial diagnosis, before any treatment.

Calling Graves' hyperthyroidism stable meant ophthalmopathy did not progress within 18 months. Researchers amplified the TCR beta CDR3 regions from RNA transcripts. First-round RT-PCR of the TCR CDR3 relied on the HTBI primer set. TCRdb processed the multiplex PCR reads anew with MiXCR; each CDR3 protein has one entry. Among 300,000 or so distinct CDR3 sequences listed, around 16% were seen once. Study results and limitations: Most clonotypes expanded in thyroid above 0.001 were likewise present in blood. In simple terms, a model built on 13 V-J features told ophthalmopathy apart from stable hyperthyroidism.

A note on this clonotype: Its antigen is not known.

This CDR3 region has 12 residues. CDR1 and CDR2 (germline): LNHDA, SQIVND (reference sequence). The chain has TRBV19 and TRBJ2-5; either TRBD1 or TRBD2 may supply D (5 bases each). The DNA end is more similar to TRBJ2-1, so the J call may be wrong. The receptor was derived from a man younger than 45 with Graves' hyperthyroidism. Sequenced sample: blood. This CDR3 reads CASSRGPETQFF. The CDR3 nucleotides are TGTGCCAGTAGTAGGGGACCCGAAACCCAGTTCTTC.